The 18 T cell receptor beta chains below come from one sample, sequenced in a study of shared T cell receptors in the human thymus. The data were produced by immunoSEQ multiplex PCR, yet TCRdb's version contains in-frame clones alone and is incomplete. The profile shows about 400,000 clones, 95% of them singletons. Sequencing used thymocytes. Receptors were obtained from a human donor.

This chain links TRBV19 with TRBJ1-2, with D tentatively TRBD1 (5 bases). Germline loops: CDR1 LNHDA, CDR2 SQIVND (reference sequence). The CDR3 is 19 amino acids. V gave up 2 bases and J gave up 1 base, with 23 bases separating them. CDR3 residues: CASSIRRASGKQLNYGYTF. CDR3 nucleotides: TGTGCCAGTAGTATAAGAAGGGCGTCAGGGAAGCAACTTAACTATGGCTACACCTTC.

The rearrangement uses TRBV9 and TRBJ2-1; TRBD2 might be the D (6 bases). V was pared by 3 bases and J by 2 bases, with 15 bases between. Germline CDR1 and CDR2: SGDLS and YYNGEE. CDR3 length equals 16 residues. The CDR3, as DNA: TGTGCCAGCAGCGGATCGGGAGCGAATACCTACAATGAGCAGTTCTTC. Translation: CASSGSGANTYNEQFF. The full variable domain, rest sourced from reference TRBV9 and TRBJ2-1, is DSGVTQTPKHLITATGQRVTLRCSPRSGDLSVYWYQQSLDQGLQFLIQYYNGEERAKGNILERFSAQQFPDLHSELNLSSLELGDSALYFCASSGSGANTYNEQFFGPGTRLTVL.

The chain carries TRBV4-1 and TRBJ2-7; TRBD2 aligns across 10 bases. The CDR3 has 18 residues. V trimming: 1 base; J trimming: 2 bases; junction bases outside the gene matches: 11. The germline gives CDR1 MGHRA, CDR2 YSYEKL. The CDR3 protein is CASSQVRGSGRPPYEQYF. The CDR3 region has the DNA TGCGCCAGCAGCCAAGTTAGGGGTAGCGGGAGGCCGCCCTACGAGCAGTACTTC.

This clone was detected once. This sequence joins TRBV19 and TRBJ1-5, with D uncertain. Germline V gene data show CDR1 as LNHDA and CDR2 as SQIVND (reference sequence). V shed 9 bases and J shed 0 bases, with 9 bases lying between them. The CDR3 loop spans 13 amino acids. The DNA of the CDR3 is TGTGCCAGCAGACGGTTTAGCAATCAGCCCCAGCATTTT. Its protein product is CASRRFSNQPQHF.

A few counts support this clone. The gene calls are TRBV7-9 and TRBJ2-7; D is perhaps TRBD1 (6 bases). Germline values: CDR1 SEHNR, CDR2 FQNEAQ (reference sequence). V lost 4 bases to trimming and J lost 5 bases, with 15 bases between them. This CDR3 has 14 amino acids. DNA for the CDR3: TGTGCCAGCAGCTCCGAGAGGGGGTTCAACGAGCAGTACTTC. Translating it yields CASSSERGFNEQYF. Supplemented by reference TRBV7-9 and TRBJ2-7, the full variable domain reads DTGVSQNPRHKITKRGQNVTFRCDPISEHNRLYWYRQTLGQGPEFLTYFQNEAQLEKSRLLSDRFSAERPKGSFSTLEIQRTEQGDSAMYLCASSSERGFNEQYFGPGTRLTVT.

The J gene is TRBJ2-2, the V gene TRBV28; D is perhaps TRBD2 (6 bases). The germline V gene encodes CDR1 MDHEN and CDR2 SYDVKM. The CDR3 is 17 amino acids. Trimming shortened V by 5 bases and J by 3 bases, and 19 bases separated the two germline ends. The CDR3 sequence: CASSQGPLALHTGELFF. Written as DNA, the CDR3 is TGTGCCAGCAGTCAAGGCCCCCTAGCGCTGCACACCGGGGAGCTGTTTTTT. Together with reference TRBV28 and TRBJ2-2, the CDR3 gives the full variable domain: DVKVTQSSRYLVKRTGEKVFLECVQDMDHENMFWYRQDPGLGLRLIYFSYDVKMKEKGDIPEGYSVSREKKERFSLILESASTNQTSMYLCASSQGPLALHTGELFFGEGSRLTVL.

The rearrangement joins TRBV19 to TRBJ2-1; maybe TRBD2 (6 bases). Trimming stripped 4 bases from V and 0 bases from J, with 13 bases between. The CDR3 covers 16 residues. Germline V gene data show CDR1 as LNHDA and CDR2 as SQIVND (reference sequence). The CDR3 reads CASSTSGPSSYNEQFF. The CDR3 DNA is TGTGCCAGTAGTACAAGCGGGCCGAGCTCCTACAATGAGCAGTTCTTC.

CDR3 region: CASSLGIEGSYEQYF. The CDR3 coding sequence is TGTGCCAGCAGCTTGGGGATTGAGGGGTCCTACGAGCAGTACTTC. This chain uses TRBV11-2 with TRBJ2-7, with D perhaps matching TRBD1 or TRBD2 (5 bases each). The CDR3 is made up of 15 amino acids. V was pared by 3 bases and J by 1 base, with 13 bases between. Germline CDR1 SGHAT, CDR2 FQNNGV. The full variable domain, completed using reference TRBV11-2 and TRBJ2-7, is EAGVAQSPRYKIIEKRQSVAFWCNPISGHATLYWYQQILGQGPKLLIQFQNNGVVDDSQLPKDRFSAERLKGVDSTLKIQPAKLEDSAVYLCASSLGIEGSYEQYFGPGTRLTVT.

This chain connects TRBV27 to TRBJ2-7; D may be TRBD2 (6 bases). V was clipped by 0 bases and J by 3 bases, with 15 bases between them. This CDR3 region has 16 residues. The germline V gene has CDR1 MNHEY and CDR2 SMNVEV (reference sequence). The CDR3 DNA sequence: TGTGCCAGCAGTTTATCGGACTGGCAGGGACTCTACGAGCAGTACTTC. As protein: CASSLSDWQGLYEQYF.

As DNA, the CDR3 is TGTGCCAGCAGTGAGCGTGAGGCCGGGGAGCTGTTTTTT. Residues: CASSEREAGELFF. The chain employs TRBV27 and TRBJ2-2; no definite D call. V lost 5 bases and J 6 bases, leaving 10 bases between the germline ends. The CDR3 spans 13 residues. The V gene's germline CDR1 is MNHEY and CDR2 SMNVEV (reference sequence).

This sequence joins TRBV5-5 and TRBJ2-5; the D is unclear. V was shortened by 1 base and J by 2 bases, with 9 bases between the two germline ends. Germline CDR1 SGHKS, CDR2 YYEKEE (reference sequence). The CDR3 spans 14 residues. The CDR3 region is CASSLFTPQETQYF. The CDR3, as DNA: TGTGCCAGCAGCTTGTTTACCCCACAAGAGACCCAGTACTTC.

This clone has only a few counts. V is TRBV10-2 and J is TRBJ1-5, with D unclear. The CDR3 loop spans 13 amino acids. Germline CDR1 is WSHSY and CDR2 is SAAADI. Trimming removed 2 bases at V and 6 bases at J, with 8 bases between. CDR3 amino acids: CASSERWGQPQHF. The CDR3 DNA reads TGCGCCAGCAGTGAGAGGTGGGGTCAGCCCCAGCATTTT.

V gene TRBV28 combines with J gene TRBJ1-1, with unresolved D. The CDR3 is 13 amino acids. Deletions cut 8 bases from V and 7 bases from J, with 17 bases between. Germline loops: CDR1 MDHEN, CDR2 SYDVKM. Here the CDR3 DNA reads TGTGCCAGCTCCGAAGGCAGAGAGAATGAAGCTTTCTTT. It yields the protein CASSEGRENEAFF.

The chain employs TRBV7-6 and TRBJ2-3; D is uncertain. V was shortened by 5 bases and J by 4 bases, with 13 bases between the two germline ends. The length of the CDR3 is 14 residues. Germline values: CDR1 SGHVS, CDR2 FNYEAQ. Here the CDR3 DNA reads TGTGCCAGCAGCCCCCAGACTCTTGCAGATACGCAGTATTTT. Its protein is CASSPQTLADTQYF.

The chain uses TRBV6-1 and TRBJ2-7; no clear D. The CDR3 extends over 15 amino acids. Per the germline V gene, CDR1 is MNHNS and CDR2 is SASEGT. The V and J ends lost 1 base and 3 bases respectively, with 13 bases between them. This chain's CDR3 is CASSEDGTGSYEQYF. CDR3 DNA sequence: TGTGCCAGCAGTGAAGACGGAACTGGCAGCTACGAGCAGTACTTC.

The chain joins TRBV2 to TRBJ1-2, with 9 bases aligning to TRBD1. The CDR3 is made up of 13 amino acids. The V and J ends lost 4 bases and 6 bases, in that order; junction bases with no gene match: 3. Germline CDR1 and CDR2: SNHLY and FYNNEI. CDR3 nucleotides: TGTGCCAGCAGTGGAAGGACAGGGGATGGCTACACCTTC. Its protein is CASSGRTGDGYTF.

This clone appeared a single time. The V gene is TRBV4-1, the J gene TRBJ2-3; 7 bases agree with TRBD2. CDR3 length: 17 residues. V trimming: 1 base; J trimming: 5 bases; junction bases outside the gene matches: 12. Germline V gene data show CDR1 as MGHRA and CDR2 as YSYEKL. For the CDR3, the DNA is TGCGCCAGCAGCCAAGGGCCCCTAGCGGCGAGTGGAGATACGCAGTATTTT. As protein: CASSQGPLAASGDTQYF.

The rearrangement links TRBV14 to TRBJ1-3, with TRBD1 matching 7 bases. V gave up 0 bases and J gave up 0 bases; unmatched junction bases: 8. This CDR3 spans 18 amino acids. The germline V gene encodes CDR1 SGHDN and CDR2 FVKESK. CDR3 sequence (DNA): TGTGCCAGCAGCCAAGACCCCCACAGGGACAGCTCTGGAAACACCATATATTTT. It translates to CASSQDPHRDSSGNTIYF.